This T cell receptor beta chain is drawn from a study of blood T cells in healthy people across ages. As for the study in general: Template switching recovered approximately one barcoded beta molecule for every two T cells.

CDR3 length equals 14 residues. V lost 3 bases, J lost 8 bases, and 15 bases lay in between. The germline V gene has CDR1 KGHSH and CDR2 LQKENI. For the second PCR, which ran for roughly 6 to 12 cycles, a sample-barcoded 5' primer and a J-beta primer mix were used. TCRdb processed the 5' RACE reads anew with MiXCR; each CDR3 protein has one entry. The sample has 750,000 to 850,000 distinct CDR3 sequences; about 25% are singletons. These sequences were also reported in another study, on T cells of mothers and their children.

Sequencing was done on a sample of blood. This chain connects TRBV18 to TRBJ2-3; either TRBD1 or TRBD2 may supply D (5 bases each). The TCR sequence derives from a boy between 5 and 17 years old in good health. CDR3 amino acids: CASSPGADTGTQYF. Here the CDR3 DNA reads TGTGCCAGCTCACCCGGGGCTGACACTGGTACGCAGTATTTT. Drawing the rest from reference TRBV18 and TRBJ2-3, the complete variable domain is NAGVMQNPRHLVRRRGQEARLRCSPMKGHSHVYWYRQLPEEGLKFMVYLQKENIIDESGMPKERFSAEFPKEGPSILRIQQVVRGDSAAYFCASSPGADTGTQYFGPGTRLTVL.